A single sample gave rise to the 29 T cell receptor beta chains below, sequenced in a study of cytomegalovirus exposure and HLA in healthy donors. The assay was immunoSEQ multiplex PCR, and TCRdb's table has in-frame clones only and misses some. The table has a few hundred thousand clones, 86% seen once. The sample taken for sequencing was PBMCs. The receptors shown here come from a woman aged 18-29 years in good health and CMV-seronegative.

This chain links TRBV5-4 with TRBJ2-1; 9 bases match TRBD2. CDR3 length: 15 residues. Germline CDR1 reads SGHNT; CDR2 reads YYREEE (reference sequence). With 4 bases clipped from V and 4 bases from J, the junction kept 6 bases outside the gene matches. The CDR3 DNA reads TGTGCCAGCAGCCAGAGCGGGAGGCCGTACAATGAGCAGTTCTTC. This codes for CASSQSGRPYNEQFF.

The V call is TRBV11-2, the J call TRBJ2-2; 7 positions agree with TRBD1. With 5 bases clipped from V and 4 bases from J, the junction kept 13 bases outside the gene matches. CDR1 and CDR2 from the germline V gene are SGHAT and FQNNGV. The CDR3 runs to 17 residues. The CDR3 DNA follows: TGTGCCAGCAGCAGTGACAGGGATACCTTTCTCACCGGGGAGCTGTTTTTT. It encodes CASSSDRDTFLTGELFF.

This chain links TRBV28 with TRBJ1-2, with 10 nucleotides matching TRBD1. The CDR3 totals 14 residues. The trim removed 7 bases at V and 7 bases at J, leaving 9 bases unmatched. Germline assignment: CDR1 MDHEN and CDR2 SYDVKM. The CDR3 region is CASNPGQGTGGYTF. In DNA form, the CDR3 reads TGTGCCAGCAATCCGGGACAGGGGACAGGTGGCTACACCTTC.

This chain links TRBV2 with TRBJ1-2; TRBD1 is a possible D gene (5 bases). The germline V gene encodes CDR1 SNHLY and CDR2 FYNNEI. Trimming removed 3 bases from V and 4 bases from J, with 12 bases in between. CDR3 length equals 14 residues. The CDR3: CASSDQGTGYGYTF. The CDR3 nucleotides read TGTGCCAGCAGTGACCAGGGCACGGGCTATGGCTACACCTTC.

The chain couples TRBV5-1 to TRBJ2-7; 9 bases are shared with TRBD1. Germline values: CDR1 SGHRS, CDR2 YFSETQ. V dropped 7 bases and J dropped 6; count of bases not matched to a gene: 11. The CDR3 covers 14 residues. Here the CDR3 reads CASDPGTGKSEQYF. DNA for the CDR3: TGCGCCAGCGATCCGGGGACAGGGAAGTCCGAGCAGTACTTC.

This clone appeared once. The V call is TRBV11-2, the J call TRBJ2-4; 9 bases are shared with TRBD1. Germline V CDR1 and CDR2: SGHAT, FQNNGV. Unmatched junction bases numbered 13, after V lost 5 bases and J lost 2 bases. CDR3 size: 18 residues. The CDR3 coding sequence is TGTGCCAGCAGCCTCGATCCCTGGACAGGGGCCCCCAAAAACATTCAGTACTTC. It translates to CASSLDPWTGAPKNIQYF.

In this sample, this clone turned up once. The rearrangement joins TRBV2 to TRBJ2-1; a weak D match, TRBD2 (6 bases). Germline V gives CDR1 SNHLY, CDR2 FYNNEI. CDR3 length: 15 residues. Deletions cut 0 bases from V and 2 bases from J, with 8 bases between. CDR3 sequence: CASSEAGTAYNEQFF. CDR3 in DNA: TGTGCCAGCAGTGAAGCCGGGACTGCCTACAATGAGCAGTTCTTC.

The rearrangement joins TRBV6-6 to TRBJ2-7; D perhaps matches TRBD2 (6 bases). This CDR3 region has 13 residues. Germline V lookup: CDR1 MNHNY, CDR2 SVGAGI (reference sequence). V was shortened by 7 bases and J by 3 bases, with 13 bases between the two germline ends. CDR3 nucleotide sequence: TGTGCCAGCATCGGTAGCGGACTCTACGAGCAGTACTTC. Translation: CASIGSGLYEQYF.

The CDR3 bases are TGCGCCAGCAGCGCGAGGGGGGGACCCCAAGAGACCCAGTACTTC. Translated: CASSARGGPQETQYF. The V and J genes are TRBV5-1 and TRBJ2-5; D perhaps matches TRBD2 (7 bases). Trimming took 4 bases from V and 1 from J, leaving 14 bases between them. Germline lookup yields CDR1 SGHRS and CDR2 YFSETQ. The CDR3 extends over 15 amino acids.

CDR3 in amino acids: CAWSVDSGSHEQYF. CDR3 sequence (DNA): TGTGCCTGGAGTGTTGATAGCGGGAGTCACGAGCAGTACTTC. The chain employs TRBV30 and TRBJ2-7, with 9 bases that match TRBD2. The CDR3 covers 14 residues. Trimming removed 0 bases from V and 5 bases from J; junction bases left unmatched: 5. Germline V gives CDR1 GTSNPN, CDR2 SVGIG (reference sequence).

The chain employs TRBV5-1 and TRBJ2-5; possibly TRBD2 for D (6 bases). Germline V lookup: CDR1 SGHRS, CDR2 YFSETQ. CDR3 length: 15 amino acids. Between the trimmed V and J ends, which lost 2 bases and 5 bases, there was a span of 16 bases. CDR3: CASSFPEGTVETQYF. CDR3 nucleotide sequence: TGCGCCAGCAGCTTCCCGGAGGGGACCGTGGAGACCCAGTACTTC.

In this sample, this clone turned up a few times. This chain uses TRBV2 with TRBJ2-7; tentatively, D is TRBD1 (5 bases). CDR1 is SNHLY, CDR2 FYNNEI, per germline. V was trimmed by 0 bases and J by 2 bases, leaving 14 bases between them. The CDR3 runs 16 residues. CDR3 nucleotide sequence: TGTGCCAGCAGTGAAGCGGAGCCAGGGTCCCCCTACGAGCAGTACTTC. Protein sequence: CASSEAEPGSPYEQYF. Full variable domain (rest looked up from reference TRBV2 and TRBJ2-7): EPEVTQTPSHQVTQMGQEVILRCVPISNHLYFYWYRQILGQKVEFLVSFYNNEISEKSEIFDDQFSVERPDGSNFTLKIRSTKLEDSAMYFCASSEAEPGSPYEQYFGPGTRLTVT.

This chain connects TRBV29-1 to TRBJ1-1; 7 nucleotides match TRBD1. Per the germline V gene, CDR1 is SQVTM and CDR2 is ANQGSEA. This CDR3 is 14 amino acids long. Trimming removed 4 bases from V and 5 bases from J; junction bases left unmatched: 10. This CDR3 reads CSVVGQSAKTEAFF. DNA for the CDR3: TGCAGCGTTGTGGGACAGTCGGCGAAGACTGAAGCTTTCTTT. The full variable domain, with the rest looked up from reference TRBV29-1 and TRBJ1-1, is SAVISQKPSRDICQRGTSLTIQCQVDSQVTMMFWYRQQPGQSLTLIATANQGSEATYESGFVIDKFPISRPNLTFSTLTVSNMSPEDSSIYLCSVVGQSAKTEAFFGQGTRLTVV.

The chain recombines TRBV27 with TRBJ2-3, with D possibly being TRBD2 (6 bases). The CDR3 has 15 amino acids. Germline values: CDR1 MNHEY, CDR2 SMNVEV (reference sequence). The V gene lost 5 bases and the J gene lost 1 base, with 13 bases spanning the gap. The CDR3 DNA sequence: TGTGCCAGCAGTAGACGACTAGACGGCACAGATACGCAGTATTTT. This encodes CASSRRLDGTDTQYF.

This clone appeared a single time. The CDR3 nucleotides read TGTGCCAGCAGTTTGGCGTGGGCTAGCGGGAGCGAGCAGTACTTC. Translation gives CASSLAWASGSEQYF. The V and J genes are TRBV6-5 and TRBJ2-7; 10 bases line up with TRBD2. Germline CDR1 MNHEY, CDR2 SVGAGI. The CDR3 length is 15 residues. Trimming removed 4 bases from V and 6 bases from J; junction bases left unmatched: 9.

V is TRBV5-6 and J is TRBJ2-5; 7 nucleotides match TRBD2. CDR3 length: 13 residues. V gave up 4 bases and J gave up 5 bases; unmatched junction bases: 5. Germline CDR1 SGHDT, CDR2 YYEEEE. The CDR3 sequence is CASSQGGMETQYF. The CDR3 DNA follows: TGTGCCAGCAGCCAGGGAGGGATGGAGACCCAGTACTTC.

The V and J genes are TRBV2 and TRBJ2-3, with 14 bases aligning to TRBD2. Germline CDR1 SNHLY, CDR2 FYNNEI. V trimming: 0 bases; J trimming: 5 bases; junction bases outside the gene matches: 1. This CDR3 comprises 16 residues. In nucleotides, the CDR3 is TGTGCCAGCAGTGAAGCCGGACTAGCGGGAGGAGATACGCAGTATTTT. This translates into CASSEAGLAGGDTQYF.

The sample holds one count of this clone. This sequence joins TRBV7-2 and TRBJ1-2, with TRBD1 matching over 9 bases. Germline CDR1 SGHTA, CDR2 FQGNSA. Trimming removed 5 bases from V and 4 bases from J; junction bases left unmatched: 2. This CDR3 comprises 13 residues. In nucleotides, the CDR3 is TGTGCCAGCAGCCAGGGACAGGGCTATGGCTACACCTTC. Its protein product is CASSQGQGYGYTF.

In nucleotides, the CDR3 is TGTGCCAGTTCGCCCTCTGAGTTGGATACGCAGTATTTT. Translated: CASSPSELDTQYF. V gene TRBV6-4 combines with J gene TRBJ2-3; no definite D call. CDR1 is MRHNA, CDR2 SNTAGT, per germline. V lost 9 bases and J lost 6, with 16 bases in between. The CDR3 is 13 amino acids.

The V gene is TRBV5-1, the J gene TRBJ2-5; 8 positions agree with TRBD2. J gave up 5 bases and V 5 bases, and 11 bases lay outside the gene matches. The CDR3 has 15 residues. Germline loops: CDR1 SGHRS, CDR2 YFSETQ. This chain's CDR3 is CASSLAGGLGETQYF. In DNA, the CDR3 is TGCGCCAGCAGTCTGGCGGGAGGACTTGGTGAGACCCAGTACTTC. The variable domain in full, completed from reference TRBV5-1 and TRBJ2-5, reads KAGVTQTPRYLIKTRGQQVTLSCSPISGHRSVSWYQQTPGQGLQFLFEYFSETQRNKGNFPGRFSGRQFSNSRSEMNVSTLELGDSALYLCASSLAGGLGETQYFGPGTRLLVL.

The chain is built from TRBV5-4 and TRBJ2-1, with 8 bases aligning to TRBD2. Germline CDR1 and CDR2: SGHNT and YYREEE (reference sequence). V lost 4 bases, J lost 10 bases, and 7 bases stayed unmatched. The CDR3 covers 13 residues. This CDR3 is CASSARPGGEQFF. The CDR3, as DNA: TGTGCCAGCAGCGCACGACCGGGAGGGGAGCAGTTCTTC.

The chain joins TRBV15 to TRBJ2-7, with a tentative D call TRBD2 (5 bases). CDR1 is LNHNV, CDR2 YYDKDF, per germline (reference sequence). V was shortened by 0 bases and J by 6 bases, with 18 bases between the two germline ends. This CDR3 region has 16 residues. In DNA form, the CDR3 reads TGTGCCACCAGCAGAGAATCGGGGTTCGGCCTTCGCGAGCAGTACTTC. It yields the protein CATSRESGFGLREQYF. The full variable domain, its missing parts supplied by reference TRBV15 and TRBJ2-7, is DAMVIQNPRYQVTQFGKPVTLSCSQTLNHNVMYWYQQKSSQAPKLLFHYYDKDFNNEADTPDNFQSRRPNTSFCFLDIRSPGLGDTAMYLCATSRESGFGLREQYFGPGTRLTVT.

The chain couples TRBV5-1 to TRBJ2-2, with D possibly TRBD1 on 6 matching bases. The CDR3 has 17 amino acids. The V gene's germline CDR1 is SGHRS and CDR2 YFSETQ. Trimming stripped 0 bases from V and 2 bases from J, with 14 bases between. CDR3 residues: CASSLGTGLLNTGELFF. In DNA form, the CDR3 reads TGCGCCAGCAGCTTGGGTACAGGGCTCCTCAACACCGGGGAGCTGTTTTTT.

The CDR3 sequence: CASSTGQGGLAASYEQYF. In nucleotides, the CDR3 is TGTGCCAGCAGCACGGGACAGGGCGGACTAGCGGCCTCCTACGAGCAGTACTTC. This chain links TRBV9 with TRBJ2-7, with D maybe TRBD2 (10 bases). Trimming pared 4 bases from V and 0 bases from J, leaving 23 bases between. The CDR3 is 18 amino acids. Germline V gene lookup returns CDR1 SGDLS and CDR2 YYNGEE.

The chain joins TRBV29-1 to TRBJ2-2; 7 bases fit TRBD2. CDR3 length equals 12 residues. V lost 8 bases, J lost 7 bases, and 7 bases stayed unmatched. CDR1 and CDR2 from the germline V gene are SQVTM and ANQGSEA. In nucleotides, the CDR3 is TGCAGCTCCGGGGACTATGACGGGGAGCTGTTTTTT. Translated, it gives CSSGDYDGELFF.

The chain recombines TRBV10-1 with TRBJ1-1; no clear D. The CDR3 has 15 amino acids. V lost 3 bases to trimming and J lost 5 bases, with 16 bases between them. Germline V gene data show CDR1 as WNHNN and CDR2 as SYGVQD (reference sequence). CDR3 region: CASSELKGRRTEAFF. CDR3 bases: TGCGCCAGCAGTGAATTAAAGGGTAGGAGGACTGAAGCTTTCTTT.

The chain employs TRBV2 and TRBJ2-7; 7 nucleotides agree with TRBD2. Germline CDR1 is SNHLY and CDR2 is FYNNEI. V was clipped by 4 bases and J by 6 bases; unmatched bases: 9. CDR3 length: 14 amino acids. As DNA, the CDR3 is TGTGCCAGCAGTGGTCCGGCGGGAGCTGGCGAGCAGTACTTC. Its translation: CASSGPAGAGEQYF.

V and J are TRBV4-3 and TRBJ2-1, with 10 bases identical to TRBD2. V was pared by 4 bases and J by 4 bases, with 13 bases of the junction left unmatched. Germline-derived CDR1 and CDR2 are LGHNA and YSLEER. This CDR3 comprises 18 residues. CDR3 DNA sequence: TGCGCCAGCAGCCCTGGTTTGGGGCTAGCGGGAGATTACAATGAGCAGTTCTTC. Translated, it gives CASSPGLGLAGDYNEQFF.

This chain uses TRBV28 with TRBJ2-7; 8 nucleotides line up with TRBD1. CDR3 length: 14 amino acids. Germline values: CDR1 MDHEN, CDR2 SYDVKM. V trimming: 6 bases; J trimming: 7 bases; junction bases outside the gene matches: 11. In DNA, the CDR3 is TGTGCCAGCAGCCCACGGGACAGGCTGGGAGAGCAGTACTTC. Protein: CASSPRDRLGEQYF.